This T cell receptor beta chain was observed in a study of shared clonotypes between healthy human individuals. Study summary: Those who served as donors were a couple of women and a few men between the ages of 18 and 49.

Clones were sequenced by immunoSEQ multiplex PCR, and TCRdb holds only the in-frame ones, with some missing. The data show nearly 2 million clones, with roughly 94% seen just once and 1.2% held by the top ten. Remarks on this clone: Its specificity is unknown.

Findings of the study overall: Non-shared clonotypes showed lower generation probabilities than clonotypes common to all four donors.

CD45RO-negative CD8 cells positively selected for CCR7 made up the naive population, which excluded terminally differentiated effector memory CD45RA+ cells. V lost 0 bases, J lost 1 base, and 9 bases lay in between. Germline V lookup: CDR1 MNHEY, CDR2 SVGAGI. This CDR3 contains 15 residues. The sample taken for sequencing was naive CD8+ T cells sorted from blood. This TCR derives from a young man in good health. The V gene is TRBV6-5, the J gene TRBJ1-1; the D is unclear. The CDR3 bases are TGTGCCAGCAGTTACTCTAAGGCGGGGAACACTGAAGCTTTCTTT. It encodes CASSYSKAGNTEAFF.